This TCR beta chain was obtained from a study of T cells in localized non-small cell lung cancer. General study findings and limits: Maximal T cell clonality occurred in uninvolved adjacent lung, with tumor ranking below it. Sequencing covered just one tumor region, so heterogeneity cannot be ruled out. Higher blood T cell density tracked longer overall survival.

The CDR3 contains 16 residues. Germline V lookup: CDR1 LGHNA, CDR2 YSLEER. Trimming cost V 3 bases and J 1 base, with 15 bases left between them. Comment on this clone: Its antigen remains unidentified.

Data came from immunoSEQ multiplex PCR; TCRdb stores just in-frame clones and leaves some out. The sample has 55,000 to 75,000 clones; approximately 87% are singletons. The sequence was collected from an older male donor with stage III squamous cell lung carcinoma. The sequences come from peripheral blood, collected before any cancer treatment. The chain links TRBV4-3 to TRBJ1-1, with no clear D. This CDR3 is CASSQGRGRSNTEAFF. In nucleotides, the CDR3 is TGCGCCAGCAGCCAGGGGAGAGGGCGATCGAACACTGAAGCTTTCTTT.